A single sample is the source of the 18 T cell receptor beta chains below, sequenced in a study of blood T cell repertoires in COVID-19. The data were produced by immunoSEQ multiplex PCR, yet TCRdb's version contains in-frame clones alone and is incomplete. The sample comprises about 160,000 clones, about four fifths of which are singletons, and 7% to 10% rests with the top ten. What was sequenced was peripheral blood. Receptors originate from a woman aged 55-70 years with COVID-19, enrolled during active disease.

This clone was seen only once. This sequence joins TRBV18 and TRBJ2-7, with TRBD2 as a possible D gene (5 bases). Looked up from germline, CDR1 is KGHSH and CDR2 is LQKENI. V lost 5 bases and J lost 0, with 8 bases in between. CDR3 length: 13 residues. The CDR3 DNA reads as TGTGCCAGCTCAGCGGGCAACTCCTACGAGCAGTACGTC. Its translation: CASSAGNSYEQYV.

The J gene is TRBJ2-5, the V gene TRBV11-1, with D perhaps matching TRBD1 (5 bases). Germline CDR1 and CDR2: SGHAT and FQDESV (reference sequence). CDR3 length: 13 residues. Trimming removed 5 bases at V and 5 bases at J, with 12 bases between. The DNA of the CDR3 is TGTGCCAGCAGCCTTCAGGGATGGGAGACCCAGTACTTC. Translated: CASSLQGWETQYF.

This chain uses TRBV6-5 with TRBJ1-2; maybe TRBD1 (5 bases). Germline assignment: CDR1 MNHEY and CDR2 SVGAGI. This CDR3 comprises 14 residues. Trimming removed 7 bases from V and 2 bases from J, with 14 bases in between. This CDR3 is CASILGQINYGYTF. The CDR3 nucleotides are TGTGCCAGCATCCTGGGGCAAATCAACTATGGCTACACCTTC.

The rearrangement joins TRBV20-1 to TRBJ2-5; 7 nucleotides agree with TRBD1. Germline values: CDR1 DFQATT, CDR2 SNEGSKA (reference sequence). Trimming cost V 3 bases and J 4 bases; bases outside gene matches: 11. The CDR3 spans 15 residues. Written as DNA, the CDR3 is TGCAGTGCTAGTTCCCGGGACAGCCTTCCAGAGACCCAGTACTTC. Protein: CSASSRDSLPETQYF.

The genes are TRBV9 and TRBJ2-2; tentatively, D is TRBD1 (6 bases). Trimming pared 0 bases from V and 5 bases from J, leaving 11 bases between. Germline values: CDR1 SGDLS, CDR2 YYNGEE. There are 15 residues in the CDR3. DNA for the CDR3: TGTGCCAGCAGCGTAGCGGGGACACCAACCGGGGAGCTGTTTTTT. As protein: CASSVAGTPTGELFF.

The sample holds one count of this clone. This chain uses TRBV28 with TRBJ1-5, with D tentatively TRBD1 (6 bases). CDR3 length: 16 amino acids. CDR1 and CDR2 (germline): MDHEN, SYDVKM. V lost 7 bases, J lost 2 bases, and 18 bases lay in between. CDR3 DNA sequence: TGTGCCAGCAACTCCCTTGGCGGGGGCGGCAATCAGCCCCAGCATTTT. This codes for CASNSLGGGGNQPQHF. The variable domain in full, completed from reference TRBV28 and TRBJ1-5, reads DVKVTQSSRYLVKRTGEKVFLECVQDMDHENMFWYRQDPGLGLRLIYFSYDVKMKEKGDIPEGYSVSREKKERFSLILESASTNQTSMYLCASNSLGGGGNQPQHFGDGTRLSIL.

The count of this clone is one. The chain combines TRBV19 with TRBJ1-2, with D possibly being TRBD1 (5 bases). The CDR3 totals 14 residues. The germline gives CDR1 LNHDA, CDR2 SQIVND (reference sequence). V was cut by 3 bases and J by 8 bases, with 16 bases left in between. The CDR3 loop is CASSIAREVFGYTF. CDR3 coding DNA: TGTGCCAGTAGTATCGCCAGGGAGGTGTTCGGCTACACCTTC.

CDR3 DNA sequence: TGTGCCAGCAGCGTAGTTGCGGGGGGCGGAACTGAAGCTTTCTTT. It translates to CASSVVAGGGTEAFF. V and J are TRBV9 and TRBJ1-1, with a weak D call TRBD1 (6 bases). This CDR3 has 15 amino acids. Germline assignment: CDR1 SGDLS and CDR2 YYNGEE. V was clipped by 0 bases and J by 5 bases, with 14 bases between them.

In this sample, this clone turned up once. V usage is TRBV7-6 and J usage is TRBJ2-3; possible D gene TRBD2, 5 bases. The CDR3 totals 14 residues. Trimming stripped 5 bases from V and 2 bases from J, with 11 bases between. Germline V gene sequence: CDR1 SGHVS, CDR2 FNYEAQ. CDR3 nucleotide sequence: TGTGCCAGCAGCCCTCGACGGGACACAGATACGCAGTATTTT. It encodes CASSPRRDTDTQYF.

The rearrangement uses TRBV4-1 and TRBJ2-3; D remains unclear. This CDR3 comprises 12 residues. Trimming left V 4 bases short and J 6 bases short, with 8 bases between. Germline V CDR1 and CDR2: MGHRA, YSYEKL. The CDR3 DNA follows: TGCGCCAGCAGCCCTTCACTTGATACGCAGTATTTT. Translating gives CASSPSLDTQYF.

The genes are TRBV29-1 and TRBJ1-2; 7 positions match TRBD1. The CDR3 is made up of 12 amino acids. With 7 bases clipped from V and 8 bases from J, the junction kept 10 bases outside the gene matches. The V gene's germline CDR1 is SQVTM and CDR2 ANQGSEA. CDR3 DNA sequence: TGCAGCGACCGGCAGGGGGGAGGCGGCTACACCTTC. Its protein is CSDRQGGGGYTF.

This clone was seen ten or more times. V gene TRBV7-2 combines with J gene TRBJ1-1, with a weak D call TRBD1 (6 bases). This CDR3 has 13 residues. CDR1 SGHTA and CDR2 FQGNSA come from the germline V gene. The V gene lost 5 bases and the J gene lost 5 bases, with 12 bases spanning the gap. DNA for the CDR3: TGTGCCAGCAGCGCACAGGGCAGGACTGAAGCTTTCTTT. Its translation is CASSAQGRTEAFF.

This clone was counted only a few times. The gene calls are TRBV7-3 and TRBJ2-5; perhaps TRBD2 as D (5 bases). The CDR3 is 13 residues long. Deletions cut 5 bases from V and 2 bases from J, with 9 bases between. Looked up from germline, CDR1 is SGHTA and CDR2 is FQGTGA. CDR3 nucleotides: TGTGCCAGCAGCCGGGGAGATCAAGAGACCCAGTACTTC. Translation gives CASSRGDQETQYF.

This clone was detected once. The chain joins TRBV14 to TRBJ2-1, with D unclear. The CDR3 sequence is 14 residues long. Germline V gene data show CDR1 as SGHDN and CDR2 as FVKESK. Trimming stripped 0 bases from V and 1 base from J, with 4 bases between. DNA for the CDR3: TGTGCCAGCAGCCAAGACAGTTCCTACAATGAGCAGTTCTTC. Translation: CASSQDSSYNEQFF.

V and J are TRBV5-6 and TRBJ2-7; 9 bases match TRBD2. With V trimmed by 4 bases and J by 4 bases, 12 bases remained unmatched. The germline V gene encodes CDR1 SGHDT and CDR2 YYEEEE. The CDR3 totals 16 residues. CDR3 in amino acids: CASSKPRASGVYEQYF. The CDR3 coding sequence is TGTGCCAGCAGCAAACCAAGGGCTAGCGGGGTGTACGAGCAGTACTTC. Together with reference TRBV5-6 and TRBJ2-7, the CDR3 gives the full variable domain: DAGVTQSPTHLIKTRGQQVTLRCSPKSGHDTVSWYQQALGQGPQFIFQYYEEEERQRGNFPDRFSGHQFPNYSSELNVNALLLGDSALYLCASSKPRASGVYEQYFGPGTRLTVT.

V usage is TRBV13 and J usage is TRBJ1-1; 10 nucleotides agree with TRBD1. V dropped 1 base and J dropped 5; count of bases not matched to a gene: 1. CDR1 and CDR2 from the germline V gene are PRHDT and FYEKMQ (reference sequence). The CDR3 consists of 14 residues. The CDR3 sequence: CASSLVGQGTEAFF. CDR3 coding DNA: TGTGCCAGCAGCTTAGTGGGACAGGGGACTGAAGCTTTCTTT.

This chain uses TRBV6-5 with TRBJ2-3, with TRBD1 matching over 11 bases. Trimming at V came to 5 bases and at J to 7 bases, leaving 5 bases not matched to a gene. In germline, CDR1 is MNHEY, CDR2 SVGAGI. The CDR3 contains 14 residues. The CDR3: CASSRTGGHNTQYF. CDR3 in DNA: TGTGCCAGCAGTCGGACAGGGGGCCACAATACGCAGTATTTT.

The chain is built from TRBV19 and TRBJ2-3; 8 bases are a match to TRBD2. Trimming removed 4 bases from V and 4 bases from J; junction bases left unmatched: 4. Germline V CDR1 and CDR2: LNHDA, SQIVND (reference sequence). This CDR3 is built from 14 residues. In DNA form, the CDR3 reads TGTGCCAGTAGTAAGGGACTAGTCTCAGATACGCAGTATTTT. Encoded protein: CASSKGLVSDTQYF.